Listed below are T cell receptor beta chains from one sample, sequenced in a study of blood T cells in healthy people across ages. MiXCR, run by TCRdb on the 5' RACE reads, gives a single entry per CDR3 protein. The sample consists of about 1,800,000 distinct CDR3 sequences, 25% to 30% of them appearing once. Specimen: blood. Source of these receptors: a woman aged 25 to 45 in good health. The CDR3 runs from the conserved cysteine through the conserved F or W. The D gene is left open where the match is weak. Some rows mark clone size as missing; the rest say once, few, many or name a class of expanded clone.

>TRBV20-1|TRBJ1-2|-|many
CSARGRPSGYTF
TGCAGTGCTAGAGGAAGGCCCTCGGGCTACACCTTC
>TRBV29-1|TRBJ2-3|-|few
CSVEARQVTDTQYF
TGCAGCGTTGAAGCCCGACAGGTCACAGATACGCAGTATTTT
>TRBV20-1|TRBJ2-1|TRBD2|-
CGARLAGAFNEQFF
TGCGGTGCCAGACTAGCGGGAGCGTTCAATGAGCAGTTCTTC
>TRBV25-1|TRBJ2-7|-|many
CASSAPNGETHEQYF
TGTGCCAGCAGTGCCCCCAACGGGGAAACCCACGAGCAGTACTTC
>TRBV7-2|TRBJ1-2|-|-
CASSLVQGSAYGYTF
TGTGCCAGCAGCTTAGTCCAGGGTTCGGCCTATGGCTACACCTTC
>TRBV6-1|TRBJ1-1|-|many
CASSQSQGSTEAFF
TGTGCCAGCAGTCAAAGCCAGGGGAGCACTGAAGCTTTCTTT
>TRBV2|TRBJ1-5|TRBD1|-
CASSSQGDNQPQHF
TGTGCCAGCAGTTCCCAGGGGGACAATCAGCCCCAGCATTTT
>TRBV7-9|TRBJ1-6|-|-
CASSQTGRQVNSPLHF
TGTGCCAGTAGCCAAACGGGACGGCAGGTCAATTCACCCCTCCACTTT
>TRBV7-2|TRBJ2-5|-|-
CASSLRPAGRQKETQYF
TGTGCCAGCAGCTTACGCCCCGCGGGAAGGCAGAAAGAGACCCAGTACTTC
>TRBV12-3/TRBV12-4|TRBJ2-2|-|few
CASREETLRELFF
TGTGCCAGCAGGGAGGAGACTCTCCGGGAGCTGTTTTTT
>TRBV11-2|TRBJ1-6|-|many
CASGGQHNSPLHF
TGTGCCAGCGGTGGACAGCATAATTCACCCCTCCACTTT
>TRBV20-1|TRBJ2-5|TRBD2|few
CSARDLAGDQETQYF
TGCAGTGCTAGAGATCTAGCGGGAGACCAAGAGACCCAGTACTTC
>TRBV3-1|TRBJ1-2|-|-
CASSQELTYGYTF
TGTGCCAGCAGCCAAGAACTTACCTATGGCTACACCTTC
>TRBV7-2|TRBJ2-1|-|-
CASSNFDSVGETYNEQFF
TGTGCCAGCAGCAACTTCGACTCAGTGGGGGAGACCTACAATGAGCAGTTCTTC
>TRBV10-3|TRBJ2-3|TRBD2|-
CAIRLAEIGQDTQYF
TGTGCCATCAGACTAGCGGAAATCGGCCAAGATACGCAGTATTTT
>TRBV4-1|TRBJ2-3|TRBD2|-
CASSPKGGLAGGTPSTDTQYF
TGCGCCAGCAGCCCCAAGGGGGGGCTAGCGGGGGGGACTCCTAGCACAGATACGCAGTATTTT
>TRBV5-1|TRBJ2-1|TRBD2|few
CASSLSGSAEKEQFF
TGCGCCAGCAGCTTGAGCGGGAGCGCCGAAAAGGAGCAGTTCTTC
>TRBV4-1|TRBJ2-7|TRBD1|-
CASSQRTGAPIEQYF
TGCGCCAGCAGCCAACGGACAGGGGCCCCTATCGAGCAGTACTTC
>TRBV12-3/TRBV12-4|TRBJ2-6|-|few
CASSLVSRTSGANVLTF
TGTGCCAGCAGTTTAGTATCACGTACCTCTGGGGCCAACGTCCTGACTTTC
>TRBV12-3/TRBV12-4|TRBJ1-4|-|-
CASSFRSFGEKLFF
TGTGCCAGCAGTTTTCGGTCTTTTGGTGAAAAACTGTTTTTT
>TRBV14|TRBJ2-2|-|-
CASSQEIRGAGTGELFF
TGTGCCAGCAGCCAAGAAATCAGGGGCGCCGGGACCGGGGAGCTGTTTTTT
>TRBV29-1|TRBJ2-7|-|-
CSVGTGTRGEQYF
TGCAGCGTTGGGACCGGGACAAGGGGCGAGCAGTACTTC
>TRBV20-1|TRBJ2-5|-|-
CSAVAEVEETQYF
TGCAGTGCGGTAGCGGAGGTGGAAGAGACCCAGTACTTC
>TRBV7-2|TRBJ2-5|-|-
CASSYRGTVQETQYF
TGTGCCAGCAGCTACCGGGGGACTGTTCAAGAGACCCAGTACTTC
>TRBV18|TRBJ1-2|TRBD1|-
CASSLDRGGGGYTF
TGTGCCAGCTCACTCGACAGGGGAGGCGGGGGCTACACCTTC
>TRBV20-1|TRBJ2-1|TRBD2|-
CSARDMVGLGYNEQFF
TGCAGTGCTAGAGATATGGTGGGACTAGGGTACAATGAGCAGTTCTTC
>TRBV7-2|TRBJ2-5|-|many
CASSSEQGDETQYF
TGTGCCAGCAGCTCAGAACAGGGAGATGAGACCCAGTACTTC
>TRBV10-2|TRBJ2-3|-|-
CASSGRRLVDTQYF
TGCGCCAGCAGTGGCCGACGACTAGTGGATACGCAGTATTTT
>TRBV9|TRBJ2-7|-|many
CASSVSNRDYEQYF
TGTGCCAGCAGCGTTTCGAACAGGGACTACGAGCAGTACTTC
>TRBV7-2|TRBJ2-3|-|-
CASSPVSGPTFTDTQYF
TGTGCCAGCAGCCCCGTATCGGGACCGACTTTCACAGATACGCAGTATTTT
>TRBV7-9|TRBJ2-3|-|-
CAGSPTLDTQYF
TGTGCCGGCAGCCCTACCCTAGATACGCAGTATTTT
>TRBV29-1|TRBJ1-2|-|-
CSVERVRDGGERYTF
TGCAGCGTTGAACGTGTACGAGACGGGGGGGAGCGCTACACCTTC
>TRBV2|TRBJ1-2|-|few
CASGGEVDYTF
TGTGCCAGCGGGGGGGAGGTGGACTACACCTTC
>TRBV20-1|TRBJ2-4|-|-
CSARDTEREAKNIQYF
TGCAGTGCTAGAGATACGGAGAGGGAGGCCAAAAACATTCAGTACTTC
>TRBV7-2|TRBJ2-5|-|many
CASSSRQEETQYF
TGTGCCAGCAGCTCCCGACAGGAGGAGACCCAGTACTTC
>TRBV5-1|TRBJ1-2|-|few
CASSSGHPKGYTF
TGCGCCAGCAGTTCGGGACATCCCAAAGGCTACACCTTC
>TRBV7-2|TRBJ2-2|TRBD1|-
CASRRDSHTGELFF
TGTGCCAGCCGCCGGGACAGTCACACCGGGGAGCTGTTTTTT
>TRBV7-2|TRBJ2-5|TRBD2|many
CASSSHLSGRGETQYF
TGTGCCAGCAGCTCCCACCTGAGCGGGAGAGGGGAGACCCAGTACTTC
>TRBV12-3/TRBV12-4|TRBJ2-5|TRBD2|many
CASSLAGLETQYF
TGTGCCAGCAGCTTAGCGGGGCTCGAGACCCAGTACTTC
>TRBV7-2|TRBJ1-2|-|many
CASSLGQPLYGYTF
TGTGCCAGCAGCTTAGGACAGCCGCTCTATGGCTACACCTTC
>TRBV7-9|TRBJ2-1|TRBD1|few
CASSSNRGWDNEQFF
TGTGCCAGCAGCTCAAACAGGGGCTGGGACAATGAGCAGTTCTTC
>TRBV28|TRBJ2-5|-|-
CASSYQRRGKETQYF
TGTGCCAGCAGCTATCAACGCCGGGGGAAAGAGACCCAGTACTTC
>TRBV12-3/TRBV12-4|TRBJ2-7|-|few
CASSLDRWSSYEQYF
TGTGCCAGCAGTCTAGACAGGTGGAGCTCCTACGAGCAGTACTTC
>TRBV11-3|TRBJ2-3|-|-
CASSSSGVADTQYF
TGTGCCAGCAGCTCCTCCGGGGTTGCCGATACGCAGTATTTT
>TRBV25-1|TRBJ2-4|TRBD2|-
CASSDLGLATDEQYF
TGTGCCAGCAGTGATCTCGGACTAGCGACGGATGAGCAGTACTTC
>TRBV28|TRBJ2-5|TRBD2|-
CASGALMAGGINEQYF
TGTGCCAGCGGGGCCCTGATGGCGGGGGGTATCAATGAGCAGTACTTC
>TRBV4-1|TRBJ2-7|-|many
CASSQDFAYEQYF
TGCGCCAGCAGCCAAGATTTCGCCTACGAGCAGTACTTC
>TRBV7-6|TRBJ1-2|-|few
CASSLGGGREGYTF
TGTGCCAGCAGCTTAGGAGGTGGCAGGGAAGGCTACACCTTC